This section outlines one T cell receptor beta chain sequence together with its context. In the source study's methods: Reference gene primer amplification in the assay estimated nucleated cell counts. Here immunoSEQ multiplex PCR was the method, and the copy in TCRdb shows in-frame clones only, minus some. That table gives V, J and clone size, and the DNA gave D and trimming. The data show 200,000 to 300,000 clones, 65% to 90% seen once. This specimen belongs to a study of blood T cell repertoires in COVID-19. Overall study context: The samples span acute and convalescent COVID-19 from the United States, Italy and Spain. In each case, the material was cDNA or gDNA derived from T cells, B-cell-depleted T cells, or PBMCs.

CDR1 and CDR2 (germline): SQVTM, ANQGSEA. The V and J ends lost 4 bases and 2 bases respectively, with 4 bases between them. The CDR3 is 11 residues long. The chain has TRBV29-1 and TRBJ2-3, with D unclear. The TCR comes from a middle-aged man who had recovered from COVID-19. The sequenced sample was peripheral blood. The CDR3 region is CSVVSTDTQYF. The DNA for the CDR3 is TGCAGCGTTGTCTCCACAGATACGCAGTATTTT.